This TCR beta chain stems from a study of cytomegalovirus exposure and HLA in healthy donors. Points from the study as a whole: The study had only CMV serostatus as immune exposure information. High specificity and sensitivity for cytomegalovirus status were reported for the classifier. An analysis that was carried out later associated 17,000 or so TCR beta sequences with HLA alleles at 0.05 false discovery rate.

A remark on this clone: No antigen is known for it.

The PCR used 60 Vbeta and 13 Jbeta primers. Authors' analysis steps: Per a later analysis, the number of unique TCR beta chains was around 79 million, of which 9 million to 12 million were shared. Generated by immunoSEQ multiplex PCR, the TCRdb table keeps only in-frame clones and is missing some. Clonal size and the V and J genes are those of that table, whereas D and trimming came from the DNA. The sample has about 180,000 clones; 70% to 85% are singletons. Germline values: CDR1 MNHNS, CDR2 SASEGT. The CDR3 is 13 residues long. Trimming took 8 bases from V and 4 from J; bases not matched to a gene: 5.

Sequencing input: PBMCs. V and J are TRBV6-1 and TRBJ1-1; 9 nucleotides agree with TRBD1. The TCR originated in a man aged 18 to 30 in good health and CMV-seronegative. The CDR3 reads CASGDRVSTEAFF. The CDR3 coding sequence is TGTGCCAGCGGGGACAGGGTCAGCACTGAAGCTTTCTTT.